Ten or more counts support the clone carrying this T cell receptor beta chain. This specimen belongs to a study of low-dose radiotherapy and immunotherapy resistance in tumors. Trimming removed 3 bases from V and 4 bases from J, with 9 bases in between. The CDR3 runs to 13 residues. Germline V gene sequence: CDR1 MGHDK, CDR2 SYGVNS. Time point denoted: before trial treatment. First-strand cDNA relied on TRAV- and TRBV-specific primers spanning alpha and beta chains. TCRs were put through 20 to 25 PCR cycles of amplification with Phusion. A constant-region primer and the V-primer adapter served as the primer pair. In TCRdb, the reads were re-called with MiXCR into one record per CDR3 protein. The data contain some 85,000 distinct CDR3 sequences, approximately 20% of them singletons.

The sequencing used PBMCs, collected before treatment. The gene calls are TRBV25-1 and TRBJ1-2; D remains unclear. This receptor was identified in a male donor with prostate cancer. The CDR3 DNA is TGTGCCAGCAGTGAGACCGGGCGCTATGGCTACACCTTC. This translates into CASSETGRYGYTF.